These 28 T cell receptor beta chains were all obtained from the same sample, sequenced in a study of T-cell memory formation after mild COVID-19. TCRdb recomputed calls from the 5' RACE reads with MiXCR, one row per CDR3 protein. Among 150,000 to 200,000 distinct CDR3 sequences listed, about 22% were seen once. The sample consisted of PBMCs or a T cell subset sorted from them (not recorded which). These receptors were collected from an adult woman who had mild COVID-19 (a few samples of this study predate the infection). Cell type and time point are not known.

This rearrangement joins TRBV11-2 to TRBJ1-1; no definite D call. Trimming pared 4 bases from V and 8 bases from J, leaving 8 bases between. CDR1 is SGHAT, CDR2 FQNNGV, per germline. CDR3 length: 11 amino acids. The CDR3 here is CASSYTVEAFF. As DNA, the CDR3 is TGTGCCAGCAGCTACACGGTGGAAGCTTTCTTT.

Ten or more counts support this clonotype. The rearrangement links TRBV9 to TRBJ2-1; D is unclear. Germline CDR1 reads SGDLS; CDR2 reads YYNGEE. This CDR3 contains 13 residues. Between the trimmed V and J ends, which lost 4 bases and 5 bases, there was a span of 10 bases. The CDR3 sequence: CASSPGTDNEQFF. CDR3 DNA: TGTGCCAGCAGCCCAGGCACTGACAATGAGCAGTTCTTC. Full variable domain (outside the CDR3, taken from reference TRBV9 and TRBJ2-1): DSGVTQTPKHLITATGQRVTLRCSPRSGDLSVYWYQQSLDQGLQFLIQYYNGEERAKGNILERFSAQQFPDLHSELNLSSLELGDSALYFCASSPGTDNEQFFGPGTRLTVL.

The CDR3 loop is CAISYRESTDTQYF. CDR3 nucleotide sequence: TGTGCCATCAGTTACAGGGAGAGCACAGATACGCAGTATTTT. The chain has TRBV10-3 and TRBJ2-3; the D gene is possibly TRBD1 (6 bases). Germline CDR1 and CDR2: ENHRY and SYGVKD. V was clipped by 5 bases and J by 0 bases, with 9 bases between them. The CDR3 contains 14 residues.

This clonotype was counted between two and nine times. The rearrangement links TRBV4-1 to TRBJ2-3; D not resolved. There are 14 residues in the CDR3. Germline V gives CDR1 MGHRA, CDR2 YSYEKL. V was shortened by 0 bases and J by 2 bases, with 6 bases between the two germline ends. The DNA for the CDR3 is TGCGCCAGCAGCCAAGAGGGTGTCACAGATACGCAGTATTTT. Amino acids: CASSQEGVTDTQYF.

This clonotype was seen only a few times. This chain uses TRBV9 with TRBJ1-4; TRBD1 matches at 7 bases. The CDR3 runs 15 residues. V shed 0 bases and J 7 bases; nucleotides not matched to a gene: 6. Germline CDR1 and CDR2: SGDLS and YYNGEE. CDR3 bases: TGTGCCAGCAGCGTAGCTTCAGGGGGAGGTGAAAAACTGTTTTTT. Protein product: CASSVASGGGEKLFF.

This clonotype was observed a handful of times. V and J are TRBV7-6 and TRBJ2-1; 8 bases align to TRBD2. The CDR3 runs to 15 residues. Germline CDR1 and CDR2: SGHVS and FNYEAQ. The junction had 4 bases not matched to a gene; V was cut back by 2 bases and J by 4 bases. As DNA, the CDR3 is TGTGCCAGCAGCTTAAGCGGGGGCGATTACAATGAGCAGTTCTTC. Translation gives CASSLSGGDYNEQFF.

The sample holds one count of this clonotype. The chain couples TRBV6-2 or TRBV6-3 to TRBJ2-7, with 7 bases aligning to TRBD2. The CDR3 covers 12 residues. Looked up from germline, CDR1 is MNHEY and CDR2 is SVGEGT. The V and J ends lost 6 bases and 6 bases, in that order; junction bases with no gene match: 5. The CDR3 protein is CASSAPGGEQYF. CDR3 sequence (DNA): TGTGCCAGCAGCGCTCCGGGGGGCGAGCAGTACTTC.

This clonotype appeared a few times. This chain links TRBV5-6 with TRBJ2-7; 10 bases are a match to TRBD1. With 0 bases clipped from V and 6 bases from J, the junction kept 3 bases outside the gene matches. The CDR3 contains 14 residues. Germline CDR1 SGHDT, CDR2 YYEEEE. CDR3 DNA sequence: TGTGCCAGCAGCTTGGTGGACAGGGGGGCCGAGCAGTACTTC. Translation: CASSLVDRGAEQYF.

The chain joins TRBV6-2 or TRBV6-3 to TRBJ1-1, with D uncertain. Germline CDR1 is MNHEY and CDR2 is SVGEGT. Deletions cut 6 bases from V and 0 bases from J, with 8 bases between. The CDR3 consists of 13 residues. The CDR3 DNA is TGTGCCAGCAGGGAACTCTTGAACACTGAAGCTTTCTTT. It is translated as CASRELLNTEAFF.

This clonotype was found a few times. The chain uses TRBV24-1 and TRBJ1-1; D is unresolved. The CDR3 is 13 amino acids. Trimming cost V 4 bases and J 5 bases, with 10 bases left between them. The germline CDR1 and CDR2 sequences are KGHDR and SFDVKD. The CDR3 protein is CATSDPENTEAFF. The CDR3 DNA reads as TGTGCCACCAGTGACCCGGAGAATACTGAAGCTTTCTTT.

The gene calls are TRBV27 and TRBJ2-5, with a weak D call TRBD2 (7 bases). Germline assignment: CDR1 MNHEY and CDR2 SMNVEV (reference sequence). This CDR3 comprises 12 residues. Trimming cost V 0 bases and J 10 bases, with 9 bases left between them. This CDR3 is CASSLSGGGQYF. For the CDR3, the DNA is TGTGCCAGCAGTTTATCGGGAGGGGGCCAGTACTTC.

The V and J genes are TRBV7-9 and TRBJ2-5; D may correspond to TRBD1 or TRBD2 (7 bases each). Germline CDR1 SEHNR, CDR2 FQNEAQ (reference sequence). V lost 5 bases and J 3 bases, leaving 22 bases between the germline ends. The CDR3 totals 17 residues. The CDR3 region is CASSDRQGAGGKETQYF. The CDR3 DNA reads TGTGCCAGCAGCGACCGACAGGGAGCCGGGGGGAAAGAGACCCAGTACTTC.

The chain recombines TRBV12-3 or TRBV12-4 with TRBJ2-1; the match to TRBD2 covers 16 bases. J lost 7 bases, V lost 5 bases, and 11 bases had no gene match. The length of the CDR3 is 18 residues. The CDR3: CASSPPGLAGGQGNEQFF. In DNA, the CDR3 is TGTGCCAGCAGTCCCCCGGGACTAGCGGGGGGGCAGGGGAATGAGCAGTTCTTC.

This clonotype was seen more than once but under ten times. The chain uses TRBV5-6 and TRBJ2-7, with D perhaps TRBD2 (7 bases). V was shortened by 0 bases and J by 0 bases, with 16 bases between the two germline ends. This CDR3 spans 17 amino acids. Per the germline V gene, CDR1 is SGHDT and CDR2 is YYEEEE. CDR3 sequence reads: CASSLEGGLSSSYEQYF. The CDR3 DNA sequence: TGTGCCAGCAGCTTGGAGGGGGGGCTGTCAAGCTCCTACGAGCAGTACTTC.

CDR3 bases: TGTGCCAGCAGGGGACAGCAGTATTACTATGGCTACACCTTC. It encodes CASRGQQYYYGYTF. The V and J genes are TRBV12-3 or TRBV12-4 and TRBJ1-2; 7 nucleotides line up with TRBD1. Losses at the gene ends were 6 bases for V and 3 bases for J; bases not matched to a gene: 7. The length of the CDR3 is 14 residues.

V and J are TRBV7-3 and TRBJ2-7, with a possible D match to TRBD1 (5 bases). Germline assignment: CDR1 SGHTA and CDR2 FQGTGA. V was clipped by 2 bases and J by 3 bases, with 8 bases between them. The CDR3 is 13 amino acids. The CDR3 sequence: CASSLLGHYEQYF. CDR3 in DNA: TGTGCCAGCAGCTTACTGGGGCACTACGAGCAGTACTTC.

V usage is TRBV7-9 and J usage is TRBJ1-1; TRBD1 agrees at 7 bases. The V and J ends lost 5 bases and 8 bases, in that order; junction bases with no gene match: 8. Germline lookup yields CDR1 SEHNR and CDR2 FQNEAQ (reference sequence). CDR3 length equals 13 residues. The CDR3 nucleotides read TGTGCCAGCAGCCCGATACGGACAGGAGAAGCTTTCTTT. It translates to CASSPIRTGEAFF. The full variable domain, with the rest looked up from reference TRBV7-9 and TRBJ1-1, is DTGVSQNPRHKITKRGQNVTFRCDPISEHNRLYWYRQTLGQGPEFLTYFQNEAQLEKSRLLSDRFSAERPKGSFSTLEIQRTEQGDSAMYLCASSPIRTGEAFFGQGTRLTVV.

This clonotype showed up just a few times. The chain combines TRBV20-1 with TRBJ2-7; D assignment may be TRBD1 or TRBD2 (5 bases each). Trimming shortened V by 5 bases and J by 5 bases, and 13 bases separated the two germline ends. Germline loops: CDR1 DFQATT, CDR2 SNEGSKA (reference sequence). The CDR3 has 12 residues. The CDR3 region has the DNA TGCAGTGCTCGGGACGTACACCACGAGCAGTACTTC. This translates into CSARDVHHEQYF.

A single count supports this clonotype. This sequence joins TRBV7-3 and TRBJ2-3, with 8 bases matching TRBD2. Germline V gene sequence: CDR1 SGHTA, CDR2 FQGTGA. V was clipped by 2 bases and J by 3 bases; unmatched bases: 1. CDR3 length: 14 amino acids. CDR3: CASSLASGTDTQYF. The CDR3 region has the DNA TGTGCCAGCAGCTTAGCTAGCGGGACAGATACGCAGTATTTT.

The table lists this clonotype with a few counts. The J gene is TRBJ2-1, the V gene TRBV5-4; TRBD2 matches 9 bases. J gave up 2 bases and V 4 bases, and 7 bases lay outside the gene matches. Germline CDR1 reads SGHNT; CDR2 reads YYREEE (reference sequence). The CDR3 extends over 16 amino acids. CDR3 nucleotide sequence: TGTGCCAGCAGCGAGACTAGCGGCCCCACCTACAATGAGCAGTTCTTC. The encoded protein is CASSETSGPTYNEQFF.

This rearrangement joins TRBV4-2 to TRBJ2-4; D may correspond to TRBD1 or TRBD2 (5 bases each). Germline V gene sequence: CDR1 LGHNA, CDR2 YNFKEQ. The CDR3 consists of 18 residues. The V and J ends lost 0 bases and 0 bases respectively, with 15 bases between them. In nucleotides, the CDR3 is TGTGCCAGCAGCCAAGATGCCTATAGGGACGGAGCCAAAAACATTCAGTACTTC. It yields the protein CASSQDAYRDGAKNIQYF.

The chain combines TRBV6-2 or TRBV6-3 with TRBJ2-1; D unresolved. The germline V and J ends were trimmed by 2 bases and 4 bases, with 21 bases remaining between them. This CDR3 region has 18 residues. Germline V gene lookup returns CDR1 MNHEY and CDR2 SVGEGT. DNA for the CDR3: TGTGCCAGCAGTTACCTCACTGGACCGGTGGAACTGTACAATGAGCAGTTCTTC. Its protein is CASSYLTGPVELYNEQFF.

The V gene is TRBV4-1, the J gene TRBJ2-7; 9 bases line up with TRBD2. Trimming cost V 1 base and J 3 bases; bases outside gene matches: 7. The CDR3 is made up of 16 amino acids. Germline V CDR1 and CDR2: MGHRA, YSYEKL. CDR3 amino acids: CASSQGASGVFYEQYF. The CDR3 nucleotides are TGCGCCAGCAGCCAAGGTGCTAGCGGGGTTTTCTACGAGCAGTACTTC.

The chain combines TRBV9 with TRBJ2-2; D not certain. CDR3 length: 13 residues. Germline lookup yields CDR1 SGDLS and CDR2 YYNGEE. V was shortened by 4 bases and J by 3 bases, with 7 bases between the two germline ends. The CDR3 reads CASSPSHTGELFF. In nucleotides, the CDR3 is TGTGCCAGCAGCCCCTCCCACACCGGGGAGCTGTTTTTT.

This clonotype was found a few times. V usage is TRBV3-1 and J usage is TRBJ2-1, with D perhaps TRBD1 (6 bases). Per germline, CDR1 LGHDT and CDR2 YNNKEL (reference sequence). The CDR3 is made up of 17 amino acids. V was cut by 4 bases and J by 3 bases, with 19 bases left in between. Here the CDR3 reads CASSPRDNYMIYNEQFF. CDR3 nucleotides: TGTGCCAGCAGCCCCCGGGACAATTACATGATCTACAATGAGCAGTTCTTC.

The J gene is TRBJ1-2, the V gene TRBV5-1; 8 bases are a match to TRBD1. Germline-derived CDR1 and CDR2 are SGHRS and YFSETQ. The CDR3 loop spans 16 amino acids. V lost 0 bases to trimming and J lost 6 bases; unmatched junction nucleotides: 10. Here the CDR3 DNA reads TGCGCCAGCAGCTTGGCCGGACAGGGAATGGGTGATGGCTACACCTTC. Translating it yields CASSLAGQGMGDGYTF.

The rearrangement uses TRBV3-1 and TRBJ2-1; D remains unclear. The germline V gene has CDR1 LGHDT and CDR2 YNNKEL (reference sequence). V lost 1 base and J 8 bases, leaving 15 bases between the germline ends. The CDR3 extends over 15 amino acids. The CDR3 here is CASSQVIGYVDEQFF. For the CDR3, the DNA is TGTGCCAGCAGCCAAGTTATCGGATATGTTGATGAGCAGTTCTTC.

This rearrangement joins TRBV6-2 or TRBV6-3 to TRBJ2-2; D is perhaps TRBD2 (7 bases). Trimming cost V 6 bases and J 6 bases, with 11 bases left between them. Germline CDR1 MNHEY, CDR2 SVGEGT. This CDR3 contains 13 residues. CDR3 in DNA: TGTGCCAGCAGGAAGGGGGGGTCCGGGGAGCTGTTTTTT. Translating it yields CASRKGGSGELFF.